Each of the 28 T cell receptor beta chains below was sequenced from the same sample in a study of cytomegalovirus exposure and HLA in healthy donors. Researchers ran the PCR with 60 Vbeta and 13 Jbeta primers. The table came from immunoSEQ multiplex PCR; TCRdb's copy has only in-frame clones and leaves some out. The table lists 120,000 or so clones, 80% of them singletons, with approximately 10% in the top ten. Sequenced input: PBMCs. The receptors shown here come from a man aged 25 to 40 in good health and CMV-seropositive.

CDR3 DNA sequence: TGTGCCAGCAGCTCTTTTCGGGGGAAAGGGACTGAAGCTTTCTTT. Protein sequence: CASSSFRGKGTEAFF. The chain employs TRBV7-9 and TRBJ1-1; perhaps TRBD1 as D (5 bases). This CDR3 contains 15 residues. Germline CDR1 reads SEHNR; CDR2 reads FQNEAQ (reference sequence). V shed 4 bases and J shed 5 bases, with 17 bases lying between them.

The chain is built from TRBV4-2 and TRBJ1-4; TRBD1 matches 11 bases. The trim removed 3 bases at V and 8 bases at J, leaving 11 bases unmatched. Germline V gives CDR1 LGHNA, CDR2 YNFKEQ. This CDR3 is built from 17 residues. The CDR3: CASSQSGTGGLLEKLFF. The DNA for the CDR3 is TGTGCCAGCAGCCAGTCCGGGACAGGGGGATTATTGGAAAAACTGTTTTTT.

The gene calls are TRBV29-1 and TRBJ1-2, with 9 bases matching TRBD1. The J segment lost 6 bases and the V segment lost 7 bases, leaving 6 bases of the junction unmatched. Germline CDR1 reads SQVTM; CDR2 reads ANQGSEA. The CDR3 is made up of 12 amino acids. DNA of the CDR3: TGCAGCGCCAAAACAGGGGGCGATGGCTACACCTTC. It encodes CSAKTGGDGYTF.

This rearrangement joins TRBV9 to TRBJ2-1, with a tentative D call TRBD2 (5 bases). V shed 4 bases and J shed 0 bases, with 14 bases lying between them. Germline V gene data show CDR1 as SGDLS and CDR2 as YYNGEE. The CDR3 is 16 amino acids. CDR3 protein: CASSPRTGSSYNEQFF. CDR3 bases: TGTGCCAGCAGCCCCAGGACGGGGAGCTCCTACAATGAGCAGTTCTTC. The full variable domain, in which reference TRBV9 and TRBJ2-1 provide the parts outside the CDR3, is DSGVTQTPKHLITATGQRVTLRCSPRSGDLSVYWYQQSLDQGLQFLIQYYNGEERAKGNILERFSAQQFPDLHSELNLSSLELGDSALYFCASSPRTGSSYNEQFFGPGTRLTVL.

The V call is TRBV10-3, the J call TRBJ2-6; 7 bases line up with TRBD2. V shed 6 bases and J 1 base; nucleotides not matched to a gene: 9. The CDR3 length is 17 residues. Germline lookup yields CDR1 ENHRY and CDR2 SYGVKD. CDR3: CAIRGGSGVSGANVLTF. In DNA, the CDR3 is TGTGCCATCAGGGGGGGGTCAGGAGTATCTGGGGCCAACGTCCTGACTTTC.

The table lists this clone with a few counts. This chain connects TRBV5-1 to TRBJ2-7, with 9 bases aligning to TRBD1. In germline, CDR1 is SGHRS, CDR2 YFSETQ. CDR3 length: 16 amino acids. The trim removed 4 bases at V and 0 bases at J, leaving 8 bases unmatched. Here the CDR3 DNA reads TGCGCCAGCAGCAAAGCCGGGACAGGGAGCTCCTACGAGCAGTACTTC. Encoded protein: CASSKAGTGSSYEQYF. Full variable domain (remainder filled in from reference TRBV5-1 and TRBJ2-7): KAGVTQTPRYLIKTRGQQVTLSCSPISGHRSVSWYQQTPGQGLQFLFEYFSETQRNKGNFPGRFSGRQFSNSRSEMNVSTLELGDSALYLCASSKAGTGSSYEQYFGPGTRLTVT.

The V and J genes are TRBV5-1 and TRBJ2-7; 8 bases agree with TRBD1. The CDR3 consists of 14 residues. Per the germline V gene, CDR1 is SGHRS and CDR2 is YFSETQ. V was pared by 0 bases and J by 4 bases, with 3 bases of the junction left unmatched. CDR3 DNA sequence: TGCGCCAGCAGCTTGGCAGGGGGCGGTTACGAGCAGTACTTC. It specifies CASSLAGGGYEQYF.

The chain has TRBV5-1 and TRBJ1-1; D remains unclear. CDR1 SGHRS and CDR2 YFSETQ come from the germline V gene. The CDR3 extends over 14 amino acids. V lost 3 bases to trimming and J lost 5 bases, with 14 bases between them. This CDR3 is CASSSQAGSTEAFF. The CDR3 coding sequence is TGCGCCAGCAGCTCCCAGGCGGGTTCGACTGAAGCTTTCTTT.

The rearrangement uses TRBV20-1 and TRBJ1-5; TRBD1 might be the D (6 bases). Germline V gene lookup returns CDR1 DFQATT and CDR2 SNEGSKA (reference sequence). This CDR3 has 11 residues. V was pared by 5 bases and J by 11 bases, with 13 bases between. This CDR3 reads CSAPDRQAQHF. The CDR3 nucleotides are TGCAGTGCTCCCGACAGGCAGGCCCAGCATTTT.

The chain couples TRBV9 to TRBJ2-1; 12 positions agree with TRBD2. Germline CDR1 is SGDLS and CDR2 is YYNGEE. The V segment lost 2 bases and the J segment 8 bases; nucleotides outside the gene matches: 5. The CDR3 contains 15 residues. The CDR3 sequence is CASSVTSGGGYEQFF. The CDR3 DNA reads as TGTGCCAGCAGCGTGACTAGCGGGGGAGGGTATGAGCAGTTCTTC.

The chain couples TRBV2 to TRBJ1-2, with D possibly matching TRBD1 (6 bases). V lost 7 bases to trimming and J lost 4 bases, with 16 bases between them. The CDR3 runs to 14 residues. Germline assignment: CDR1 SNHLY and CDR2 FYNNEI. The CDR3 DNA sequence: TGTGCCAGCATCGCTGCCGGGACACTCTATGGCTACACCTTC. Translated: CASIAAGTLYGYTF. The whole variable domain, remainder taken from reference TRBV2 and TRBJ1-2, is EPEVTQTPSHQVTQMGQEVILRCVPISNHLYFYWYRQILGQKVEFLVSFYNNEISEKSEIFDDQFSVERPDGSNFTLKIRSTKLEDSAMYFCASIAAGTLYGYTFGSGTRLTVV.

This rearrangement joins TRBV19 to TRBJ2-7, with 10 bases lining up with TRBD1. The CDR3 consists of 15 residues. Germline CDR1 reads LNHDA; CDR2 reads SQIVND (reference sequence). V lost 3 bases to trimming and J lost 6 bases; unmatched junction nucleotides: 8. As DNA, the CDR3 is TGTGCCAGTAGTATCCACCGGGACAGGGGAGGCGAGCAGTACTTC. Protein product: CASSIHRDRGGEQYF.

In its sample, this clone was seen once. The rearrangement uses TRBV7-3 and TRBJ2-2; 8 bases are shared with TRBD1. The CDR3 totals 16 residues. The germline CDR1 and CDR2 sequences are SGHTA and FQGTGA. With V trimmed by 1 base and J by 4 bases, 5 bases remained unmatched. CDR3 region: CASSLNGQGVTGELFF. DNA of the CDR3: TGTGCCAGCAGCTTAAATGGACAGGGCGTCACCGGGGAGCTGTTTTTT.

The chain recombines TRBV7-8 with TRBJ1-2; D is undetermined. Germline loops: CDR1 SGHVS, CDR2 FQNEAQ. The CDR3 runs to 14 residues. CDR3 sequence reads: CACGAGSSNYGYTF. As DNA, the CDR3 is TGTGCTTGCGGTGCGGGGTCCTCCAACTATGGCTACACCTTC.

This clone was found a few times. V gene TRBV7-2 combines with J gene TRBJ1-1; no clear D. The V gene's germline CDR1 is SGHTA and CDR2 FQGNSA. Trimming cost V 7 bases and J 2 bases, with 17 bases left between them. CDR3 size: 15 residues. The CDR3 loop is CASTTSPQTNTEAFF. CDR3 in DNA: TGTGCCAGCACCACCTCCCCGCAGACAAACACTGAAGCTTTCTTT.

The chain carries TRBV6-6 and TRBJ2-7; D might be TRBD1 (6 bases). The CDR3 totals 14 residues. The germline CDR1 and CDR2 sequences are MNHNY and SVGAGI (reference sequence). V lost 2 bases and J lost 0, with 8 bases in between. CDR3 protein: CASSYDRISYEQYF. The CDR3 DNA reads as TGTGCCAGCAGTTACGACAGGATCTCCTACGAGCAGTACTTC.

The chain carries TRBV9 and TRBJ1-2, with 10 bases lining up with TRBD1. The CDR3 extends over 13 amino acids. V shed 2 bases and J 7 bases; nucleotides not matched to a gene: 2. Germline lookup yields CDR1 SGDLS and CDR2 YYNGEE. CDR3 sequence: CASSVGDRGGYTF. CDR3 coding DNA: TGTGCCAGCAGCGTCGGGGACAGGGGTGGCTACACCTTC.

The chain carries TRBV5-6 and TRBJ2-3; 7 bases are a match to TRBD1. This CDR3 is 15 amino acids long. Per the germline V gene, CDR1 is SGHDT and CDR2 is YYEEEE. With 2 bases clipped from V and 2 bases from J, the junction kept 5 bases outside the gene matches. As DNA, the CDR3 is TGTGCCAGCAGCTTCCGGGACAGCTACACAGATACGCAGTATTTT. This codes for CASSFRDSYTDTQYF.

This clone showed up just a few times. The chain links TRBV28 to TRBJ1-6; D perhaps matches TRBD1 (5 bases). The germline V gene encodes CDR1 MDHEN and CDR2 SYDVKM. Trimming pared 7 bases from V and 0 bases from J, leaving 16 bases between. The CDR3 runs 17 residues. DNA of the CDR3: TGTGCCAGCACTGGGGGAGGGATAGACTCCTATAATTCACCCCTCCACTTT. Translating it yields CASTGGGIDSYNSPLHF.

The chain joins TRBV12-5 to TRBJ2-1, with 8 bases that match TRBD2. In germline, CDR1 is LGHNT, CDR2 FRNRAP. The J segment lost 4 bases and the V segment lost 2 bases, leaving 4 bases of the junction unmatched. The CDR3 covers 15 residues. CDR3 DNA sequence: TGTGCTAGTGGTTTGTTCACGGGGGGGTACAATGAGCAGTTCTTC. The encoded protein is CASGLFTGGYNEQFF.

This clone appeared once. The rearrangement links TRBV7-9 to TRBJ2-6; no firm D call. Between the trimmed V and J ends, which lost 1 base and 4 bases, there was a span of 14 bases. CDR3 length equals 17 residues. Germline V gene sequence: CDR1 SEHNR, CDR2 FQNEAQ (reference sequence). The CDR3 sequence: CASSLVDGRRGANVLTF. The CDR3 region has the DNA TGTGCCAGCAGCTTAGTAGATGGTCGGAGAGGGGCCAACGTCCTGACTTTC. Together with reference TRBV7-9 and TRBJ2-6, the CDR3 gives the full variable domain: DTGVSQNPRHKITKRGQNVTFRCDPISEHNRLYWYRQTLGQGPEFLTYFQNEAQLEKSRLLSDRFSAERPKGSFSTLEIQRTEQGDSAMYLCASSLVDGRRGANVLTFGAGSRLTVL.

This clone came up once. V and J are TRBV6-5 and TRBJ2-7, with D hard to call. V was cut by 6 bases and J by 3 bases, with 18 bases left in between. The CDR3 is 15 residues long. The V gene's germline CDR1 is MNHEY and CDR2 SVGAGI. DNA for the CDR3: TGTGCCAGCAGCCCAGGTTCCGTGGCAGGCTACGAGCAGTACTTC. This encodes CASSPGSVAGYEQYF.

This rearrangement joins TRBV2 to TRBJ1-2; 8 bases align to TRBD1. Germline V CDR1 and CDR2: SNHLY, FYNNEI. Trimming cost V 3 bases and J 3 bases; bases outside gene matches: 6. There are 15 residues in the CDR3. CDR3 region: CASSEGQVFDYGYTF. The CDR3, as DNA: TGTGCCAGCAGTGAGGGACAGGTCTTTGACTATGGCTACACCTTC.

The rearrangement links TRBV10-2 to TRBJ2-3; D is possibly TRBD2 (6 bases). The CDR3 totals 15 residues. Germline V gene lookup returns CDR1 WSHSY and CDR2 SAAADI. V dropped 2 bases and J dropped 2 bases, with 11 bases sitting between them. The CDR3 here is CASSETGENTDTQYF. CDR3 sequence (DNA): TGCGCCAGCAGTGAGACGGGGGAGAACACAGATACGCAGTATTTT.

J is TRBJ2-7 and V is TRBV28; D may be TRBD1 (5 bases). The CDR3 sequence is 15 residues long. V shed 3 bases and J shed 0 bases, with 12 bases lying between them. Germline CDR1 and CDR2: MDHEN and SYDVKM. The CDR3 sequence: CASSFRGGNSYEQYF. In nucleotides, the CDR3 is TGTGCCAGCAGTTTTAGGGGCGGCAACTCCTACGAGCAGTACTTC.

This clone was found a few times. The chain joins TRBV7-9 to TRBJ1-6; D call uncertain. The V end lost 5 bases, the J end lost 10 bases, and 12 bases lay between the germline ends. This CDR3 spans 13 amino acids. Germline V lookup: CDR1 SEHNR, CDR2 FQNEAQ (reference sequence). The CDR3 bases are TGTGCCAGCAGCAAAAGAGGAGAGTCACCCCTCCACTTT. Translated: CASSKRGESPLHF.

The chain recombines TRBV6-1 with TRBJ2-1, with D tentatively TRBD1 (5 bases). CDR3 length: 15 amino acids. Between the trimmed V and J ends, which lost 0 bases and 4 bases, there was a span of 10 bases. CDR1 is MNHNS and CDR2 is SASEGT in the germline V gene. CDR3 sequence reads: CASSEATDSYNEQFF. CDR3 bases: TGTGCCAGCAGTGAAGCGACAGATTCATACAATGAGCAGTTCTTC.

The chain employs TRBV9 and TRBJ1-2, with 8 bases lining up with TRBD1. The CDR3 has 17 amino acids. Looked up from germline, CDR1 is SGDLS and CDR2 is YYNGEE. V lost 4 bases, J lost 7 bases, and 18 bases stayed unmatched. CDR3 nucleotides: TGTGCCAGCAGCTCAAGTCTCTACAGGGGGATCGCGGGTGGCTACACCTTC. Protein sequence: CASSSSLYRGIAGGYTF.